This T cell receptor (beta chain) was recovered during a study of regulatory T cells in long-lasting Graves disease. Overall study: It was over 5 years of antithyroid drugs, with positive TSH receptor antibodies, that meant persistent Graves' disease.

This clonotype appeared many times. As to time point: persistent/refractory GD, antithyroid drugs over 5 years with positive TRAb. From PBMCs, RNA was extracted and then used to make the TCR library. Patients hailed from an endocrinology department in Xi'an, China. Investigators prepared the TCR beta libraries by applying iRepertoire HTBI primers and Arm-PCR of CDR3 regions. Using its own MiXCR run on the multiplex PCR reads, TCRdb lists one record per CDR3 protein. This table holds roughly 450,000 distinct CDR3 sequences, 22% found once. Sequenced material: peripheral blood mononuclear cells (PBMCs), taken when the disease was refractory, from a patient treated with antithyroid drugs. This clonotype was obtained from a female donor with Graves disease.

The CDR3 reads CAGWGTGEVWGNQPQHF. CDR3 bases: TGTGCCGGCTGGGGGACAGGGGAGGTGTGGGGCAATCAGCCCCAGCATTTT. The V call is TRBV25-1, the J call TRBJ1-5, with 10 bases aligning to TRBD1. The V gene end was trimmed by 11 bases and the J gene end by 2 bases; junction bases not matched to a gene: 15. CDR3 size: 17 residues. Germline CDR1 and CDR2: MGHDK and SYGVNS. The whole variable domain, remainder taken from reference TRBV25-1 and TRBJ1-5, is EADIYQTPRYLVIGTGKKITLECSQTMGHDKMYWYQQDPGMELHLIHYSYGVNSTEKGDLSSESTVSRIRTEHFPLTLESARPSHTSQYLCAGWGTGEVWGNQPQHFGDGTRLSIL.